The 25 T cell receptor beta chains given below trace back to one sample, sequenced in a study of patients and donors after allogeneic stem cell transplantation. TCRdb itself ran the RT-PCR reads through MiXCR, one entry per CDR3 protein. The profile shows about 960,000 distinct CDR3 sequences, roughly 18% of them singletons. Source material: blood, either unsorted or a sorted T cell fraction (not recorded which). These receptors came from a human donor who was either an allogeneic HSCT recipient or a stem cell or donor lymphocyte infusion donor (not recorded which). It is not recorded whose cells these are; they may come from a transplant donor.

The gene calls are TRBV24-1 and TRBJ2-3; D not resolved. Germline V lookup: CDR1 KGHDR, CDR2 SFDVKD. Trimming took off 0 bases at V and 11 bases at J, with 5 bases between the two ends. There are 11 residues in the CDR3. The CDR3 nucleotides are TGTGCCACCAGTGATTTGCGTTGGCAGTATTTT. Its protein is CATSDLRWQYF.

Only a few counts were recorded for this clonotype. The chain has TRBV9 and TRBJ2-5, with D uncertain. This CDR3 is built from 13 residues. Germline-derived CDR1 and CDR2 are SGDLS and YYNGEE. V dropped 3 bases and J dropped 4 bases, with 10 bases sitting between them. CDR3: CASSAGPPETQYF. Written as DNA, the CDR3 is TGTGCCAGCAGCGCCGGCCCCCCAGAGACCCAGTACTTC.

The rearrangement links TRBV6-1 to TRBJ2-2, with TRBD1 identical over 10 bases. CDR3 length: 17 amino acids. Germline trimming cut 6 bases from V and 0 bases from J; bases unmatched to any gene: 7. The germline V gene has CDR1 MNHNS and CDR2 SASEGT. CDR3 sequence: CASSPSTGGANTGELFF. The CDR3 DNA reads TGTGCCAGCAGCCCCTCGACAGGGGGCGCGAACACCGGGGAGCTGTTTTTT.

This clonotype was seen a handful of times. The chain links TRBV5-5 to TRBJ2-5, with 8 bases that match TRBD2. J gave up 1 base and V 5 bases, and 4 bases lay outside the gene matches. This CDR3 region has 14 residues. Germline V lookup: CDR1 SGHKS, CDR2 YYEKEE (reference sequence). The CDR3 bases are TGTGCCAGCAGGAAGCGGGGGACCCAAGAGACCCAGTACTTC. Residues: CASRKRGTQETQYF.

This clonotype came up a few times. The V gene is TRBV4-3, the J gene TRBJ1-4; D is possibly TRBD1 (6 bases). Trimming cost V 4 bases and J 8 bases, with 17 bases left between them. Germline CDR1 is LGHNA and CDR2 is YSLEER. The length of the CDR3 is 15 residues. CDR3 nucleotide sequence: TGCGCCAGCAGCCGAACAGGGTTTTCGGGGGAAAAACTGTTTTTT. Translated, it gives CASSRTGFSGEKLFF.

This chain uses TRBV30 with TRBJ2-7; 11 bases align to TRBD2. There are 15 residues in the CDR3. After removal of 2 bases from V and 4 bases from J, the junction contained 7 bases not matched to a gene. Germline V gene data show CDR1 as GTSNPN and CDR2 as SVGIG (reference sequence). DNA of the CDR3: TGTGCCTGGAGTCCTCGACTAGCGGGGCCATACGAGCAGTACTTC. This codes for CAWSPRLAGPYEQYF.

V gene TRBV12-3 or TRBV12-4 combines with J gene TRBJ2-7; D gene uncertain. V was pared by 5 bases and J by 3 bases, with 14 bases between. The CDR3 covers 14 residues. The CDR3 loop reads CASSHTGSFYEQYF. In DNA, the CDR3 is TGTGCCAGCAGTCACACGGGTTCTTTCTACGAGCAGTACTTC.

This clonotype was picked up many times. The chain uses TRBV10-3 and TRBJ2-1, with 11 bases identical to TRBD2. There are 14 residues in the CDR3. V lost 7 bases to trimming and J lost 2 bases; unmatched junction nucleotides: 1. The germline V gene encodes CDR1 ENHRY and CDR2 SYGVKD. This CDR3 reads CAINSGGAYNEQFF. The CDR3 bases are TGTGCCATCAATAGCGGGGGGGCCTACAATGAGCAGTTCTTC.

The CDR3 is CASSPGQGAPGELFF. CDR3 nucleotide sequence: TGTGCCAGCAGCCCCGGACAGGGGGCGCCCGGGGAGCTGTTTTTT. The J gene is TRBJ2-2, the V gene TRBV2; 11 nucleotides agree with TRBD1. The length of the CDR3 is 15 residues. Germline CDR1 reads SNHLY; CDR2 reads FYNNEI. Trimming cost V 6 bases and J 6 bases; bases outside gene matches: 6.

The chain has TRBV20-1 and TRBJ1-1; no clear D gene. Trimming stripped 2 bases from V and 0 bases from J, with 10 bases between. Germline V gene data show CDR1 as DFQATT and CDR2 as SNEGSKA (reference sequence). The CDR3 totals 14 residues. This CDR3 is CSARPGTLNTEAFF. The CDR3 DNA reads TGCAGTGCTAGACCTGGTACTCTGAACACTGAAGCTTTCTTT.

This clonotype was observed a few times. The V gene is TRBV6-1, the J gene TRBJ1-1; D is uncertain. The CDR3 loop spans 11 amino acids. Germline assignment: CDR1 MNHNS and CDR2 SASEGT. Between the trimmed V and J ends, which lost 7 bases and 2 bases, there was a span of 5 bases. CDR3 amino acids: CASTPNTEAFF. For the CDR3, the DNA is TGTGCCAGCACCCCAAACACTGAAGCTTTCTTT.

V and J are TRBV29-1 and TRBJ2-6; unclear D gene. Trimming stripped 5 bases from V and 0 bases from J, with 17 bases between. CDR3 length: 17 amino acids. Germline V lookup: CDR1 SQVTM, CDR2 ANQGSEA. CDR3 nucleotide sequence: TGCAGCGTTTTTACCCGCCCCCAAAGCTCTGGGGCCAACGTCCTGACTTTC. Protein sequence: CSVFTRPQSSGANVLTF.

In this sample, this clonotype turned up many times. This chain links TRBV4-2 with TRBJ2-7, with D possibly matching TRBD2 (6 bases). Germline-derived CDR1 and CDR2 are LGHNA and YNFKEQ. The CDR3 length is 14 residues. V was trimmed by 0 bases and J by 1 base, leaving 7 bases between them. The CDR3, as DNA: TGTGCCAGCAGCCAAGAGGGGAGGTCCTACGAGCAGTACTTC. Amino acid sequence: CASSQEGRSYEQYF.

In its sample, this clonotype was seen a few times. This chain uses TRBV27 with TRBJ2-2, with TRBD2 matching 7 bases. CDR1 and CDR2 from the germline V gene are MNHEY and SMNVEV (reference sequence). Losses at the gene ends were 5 bases for V and 5 bases for J; bases not matched to a gene: 11. This CDR3 contains 16 residues. CDR3 loop: CASSLRGGSVTGELFF. The DNA for the CDR3 is TGTGCCAGCAGTCTTCGGGGCGGGAGTGTTACCGGGGAGCTGTTTTTT.

V usage is TRBV5-1 and J usage is TRBJ2-3; a possible D gene is TRBD2 (5 bases). CDR1 and CDR2 (germline): SGHRS, YFSETQ. Trimming took off 7 bases at V and 1 base at J, with 16 bases between the two ends. This CDR3 is 15 amino acids long. The DNA for the CDR3 is TGCGCCAGCCACCTCGGGAAGGGTCGCACAGATACGCAGTATTTT. Protein sequence: CASHLGKGRTDTQYF.

The chain uses TRBV10-3 and TRBJ1-5; the D gene is possibly TRBD1 (6 bases). The CDR3 extends over 15 amino acids. The V end was cut by 0 bases, the J end by 6 bases, with 12 bases between. Germline V gene lookup returns CDR1 ENHRY and CDR2 SYGVKD. This CDR3 reads CAISESGGGPQPQHF. As DNA, the CDR3 is TGTGCCATCAGTGAGTCGGGCGGGGGCCCTCAGCCCCAGCATTTT.

The V and J genes are TRBV12-3 or TRBV12-4 and TRBJ1-1, with D perhaps TRBD1 (5 bases). With 3 bases removed from V and 3 bases from J, the gap between germline ends came to 14 bases. The length of the CDR3 is 15 residues. In DNA, the CDR3 is TGTGCCAGCAGTTTTCCCGAAGAGGGACACACTGAAGCTTTCTTT. It yields the protein CASSFPEEGHTEAFF.

This chain links TRBV9 with TRBJ2-7; 7 positions agree with TRBD1. The germline V gene encodes CDR1 SGDLS and CDR2 YYNGEE. J gave up 7 bases and V 1 base, and 5 bases lay outside the gene matches. The CDR3 contains 13 residues. The CDR3 loop reads CASSVRTGKEQYF. The CDR3 DNA is TGTGCCAGCAGCGTAAGGACAGGCAAGGAGCAGTACTTC.

This clonotype was seen a few times. The V call is TRBV12-3 or TRBV12-4, the J call TRBJ2-1; maybe TRBD1 (6 bases). The V end was cut by 2 bases, the J end by 4 bases, with 12 bases between. This CDR3 is 15 amino acids long. CDR3 bases: TGTGCCAGCAGTTTAAGGACAGATGCTTACAATGAGCAGTTCTTC. This codes for CASSLRTDAYNEQFF.

In its sample, this clonotype was seen a few times. The V gene is TRBV11-1, the J gene TRBJ2-1; TRBD2 matches 7 bases. Germline values: CDR1 SGHAT, CDR2 FQDESV (reference sequence). With V trimmed by 5 bases and J by 7 bases, 8 bases remained unmatched. CDR3 length: 14 residues. This CDR3 reads CASSGRTRRNEQFF. The CDR3 coding sequence is TGTGCCAGCAGCGGGAGGACTAGGAGAAATGAGCAGTTCTTC. Full variable domain (rest looked up from reference TRBV11-1 and TRBJ2-1): EAEVAQSPRYKITEKSQAVAFWCDPISGHATLYWYRQILGQGPELLVQFQDESVVDDSQLPKDRFSAERLKGVDSTLKIQPAELGDSAMYLCASSGRTRRNEQFFGPGTRLTVL.

The V and J genes are TRBV6-1 and TRBJ1-5, with TRBD1 matching over 10 bases. V lost 6 bases to trimming and J lost 6 bases; unmatched junction nucleotides: 5. Germline V lookup: CDR1 MNHNS, CDR2 SASEGT. CDR3 length: 14 residues. CDR3 nucleotide sequence: TGTGCCAGCAGGCGGACAGGGGGGAGTCAGCCCCAGCATTTT. As protein: CASRRTGGSQPQHF.

This clonotype was observed a handful of times. The rearrangement uses TRBV7-2 and TRBJ1-2; D may be TRBD1 (5 bases). The germline V gene encodes CDR1 SGHTA and CDR2 FQGNSA. V lost 1 base and J 8 bases, leaving 14 bases between the germline ends. CDR3 length equals 14 residues. The CDR3 nucleotides read TGTGCCAGCAGCTTAGTTGTCAGCCAGGGAGGCTACACCTTC. This sequence encodes CASSLVVSQGGYTF. The whole variable domain, filled in from reference TRBV7-2 and TRBJ1-2, reads GAGVSQSPSNKVTEKGKDVELRCDPISGHTALYWYRQSLGQGLEFLIYFQGNSAPDKSGLPSDRFSAERTGGSVSTLTIQRTQQEDSAVYLCASSLVVSQGGYTFGSGTRLTVV.

In its sample, this clonotype was seen a few times. This chain links TRBV7-3 with TRBJ1-1; D gene uncertain. The V end lost 0 bases, the J end lost 3 bases, and 17 bases lay between the germline ends. In germline, CDR1 is SGHTA, CDR2 FQGTGA. This CDR3 is built from 17 residues. For the CDR3, the DNA is TGTGCCAGCAGCTTAACGTTCGGGATGCTTCGGGACACTGAAGCTTTCTTT. This encodes CASSLTFGMLRDTEAFF.

The chain is built from TRBV27 and TRBJ2-7; TRBD1 matches 7 bases. Germline CDR1 is MNHEY and CDR2 is SMNVEV (reference sequence). This CDR3 has 16 amino acids. V lost 7 bases to trimming and J lost 3 bases; unmatched junction nucleotides: 15. For the CDR3, the DNA is TGTGCCAGCACCCTTAGAGGGGGCCTAGCTAGCTACGAGCAGTACTTC. Translation: CASTLRGGLASYEQYF.

This sequence joins TRBV12-3 or TRBV12-4 and TRBJ1-1; D not certain. Trimming pared 6 bases from V and 5 bases from J, leaving 16 bases between. The CDR3 runs to 14 residues. CDR3 amino acids: CASSSDGQRTEAFF. In nucleotides, the CDR3 is TGTGCCAGCAGCTCGGACGGTCAGAGAACTGAAGCTTTCTTT.